This passage covers 25 T cell receptor beta chains from one sample sequenced in a study of beta chain features in type 1 diabetes. Regarding the study as a whole: All four CD4+ subsets from Type 1 diabetes patients carried moderately but significantly shorter TCRB CDR3s.

Of the isolated RNA, all was reverse transcribed, and so the sequenced material was expressed TCRB transcripts. TCRdb's copy holds only in-frame clones and misses some; the assay was immunoSEQ multiplex PCR. The data hold more than 550,000 clones, with over 13% observed a single time. Their antigen targets remain unknown. The sequenced material came from naive CD4+ T cells from blood. Every receptor here comes from a young man with type 1 diabetes.

V usage is TRBV14 and J usage is TRBJ2-7; a weak D match, TRBD1 (6 bases). There are 15 residues in the CDR3. Trimming left V 4 bases short and J 0 bases short, with 13 bases between. Germline values: CDR1 SGHDN, CDR2 FVKESK. The CDR3 DNA is TGTGCCAGCAGCCCTCTTGGGACAAGCTCCTACGAGCAGTACTTC. As protein: CASSPLGTSSYEQYF. Full variable domain (rest looked up from reference TRBV14 and TRBJ2-7): EAGVTQFPSHSVIEKGQTVTLRCDPISGHDNLYWYRRVMGKEIKFLLHFVKESKQDESGMPNNRFLAERTGGTYSTLKVQPAELEDSGVYFCASSPLGTSSYEQYFGPGTRLTVT.

This clone was seen a handful of times. The chain combines TRBV5-4 with TRBJ2-2; no clear D. CDR1 is SGHNT, CDR2 YYREEE, per germline (reference sequence). V lost 2 bases and J lost 1, with 9 bases in between. The CDR3 consists of 15 residues. As DNA, the CDR3 is TGTGCCAGCAGCTTTGTACTTGGGAACACCGGGGAGCTGTTTTTT. Protein: CASSFVLGNTGELFF.

The rearrangement joins TRBV6-5 to TRBJ1-4, with 9 bases that match TRBD1. CDR1 is MNHEY, CDR2 SVGAGI, per germline. The ends lost 6 bases at V and 5 bases at J; junction bases unmatched: 4. CDR3 length: 14 residues. In DNA, the CDR3 is TGTGCCAGCAGAACGGGACAGGGAAATGAAAAACTGTTTTTT. This sequence encodes CASRTGQGNEKLFF.

This clone has more than one count but fewer than ten. The chain carries TRBV7-2 and TRBJ1-2; 8 nucleotides line up with TRBD1. Germline CDR1 and CDR2: SGHTA and FQGNSA. There are 14 residues in the CDR3. V shed 1 base, J shed 6 bases, and the junction held 4 bases outside the gene matches. The chain's CDR3 is CASSLDRTGNGYTF. Written as DNA, the CDR3 is TGTGCCAGCAGCTTAGATCGGACAGGGAATGGCTACACCTTC.

V usage is TRBV5-1 and J usage is TRBJ2-7; D is tentatively TRBD1 or TRBD2 (5 bases each). The CDR3 has 13 residues. Trimming took off 1 base at V and 4 bases at J, with 9 bases between the two ends. The germline V gene encodes CDR1 SGHRS and CDR2 YFSETQ. The CDR3 region has the DNA TGCGCCAGCAGCTTGAGAGGGGCTTACGAGCAGTACTTC. Protein product: CASSLRGAYEQYF.

In its sample, this clone was seen a few times. The V gene is TRBV19, the J gene TRBJ2-1; the D gene is possibly TRBD1 (6 bases). V was pared by 5 bases and J by 8 bases, with 16 bases between. There are 14 residues in the CDR3. Per germline, CDR1 LNHDA and CDR2 SQIVND (reference sequence). CDR3 protein: CASSLRTDNDEQFF. The CDR3 region has the DNA TGTGCCAGTAGTCTCCGGACAGACAACGATGAGCAGTTCTTC.

The chain carries TRBV29-1 and TRBJ2-1, with a possible D match to TRBD2 (5 bases). The V gene lost 6 bases and the J gene lost 3 bases, with 15 bases spanning the gap. CDR1 and CDR2 from the germline V gene are SQVTM and ANQGSEA. CDR3 length: 14 amino acids. Here the CDR3 DNA reads TGCAGCGTGGGAGTTTTGGACCACTACAATGAGCAGTTCTTC. This sequence encodes CSVGVLDHYNEQFF.

The chain combines TRBV5-6 with TRBJ2-1, with 7 bases matching TRBD1. Germline V lookup: CDR1 SGHDT, CDR2 YYEEEE. The CDR3 runs to 13 residues. Trimming took 4 bases from V and 12 from J; bases not matched to a gene: 10. CDR3 sequence reads: CASSPGGTWGQFF. DNA of the CDR3: TGTGCCAGCAGCCCAGGGGGAACGTGGGGGCAGTTCTTC.

V and J are TRBV7-9 and TRBJ1-2; TRBD1 is a possible D gene (5 bases). The CDR3 loop spans 13 amino acids. Germline CDR1 is SEHNR and CDR2 is FQNEAQ (reference sequence). V shed 5 bases and J shed 8 bases, with 15 bases lying between them. The CDR3 DNA follows: TGTGCCAGCAGCACGGGACTTCAGCTAGGCTACACCTTC. Its translation: CASSTGLQLGYTF.

This clone came up a few times. The CDR3 sequence is CASSFRQGASYEQYF. CDR3 coding DNA: TGTGCCAGCAGTTTCCGGCAGGGGGCTAGCTACGAGCAGTACTTC. This sequence joins TRBV28 and TRBJ2-7, with 8 bases lining up with TRBD1. The CDR3 totals 15 residues. Germline trimming cut 3 bases from V and 3 bases from J; bases unmatched to any gene: 7. CDR1 is MDHEN, CDR2 SYDVKM, per germline.

This rearrangement joins TRBV5-6 to TRBJ1-5, with D possibly being TRBD1 (5 bases). The CDR3 length is 15 residues. Between the trimmed V and J ends, which lost 1 base and 4 bases, there was a span of 12 bases. Germline V gene lookup returns CDR1 SGHDT and CDR2 YYEEEE. The CDR3 DNA sequence: TGTGCCAGCAGCTTGTTAGTAGGGGTGAATCAGCCCCAGCATTTT. It yields the protein CASSLLVGVNQPQHF.

This clone was observed a handful of times. J is TRBJ1-2 and V is TRBV4-3; no reliable D call. The CDR3 totals 16 residues. Trimming stripped 2 bases from V and 7 bases from J, with 20 bases between. Germline V gene sequence: CDR1 LGHNA, CDR2 YSLEER. CDR3 nucleotide sequence: TGCGCCAGCAGCCAACAAGGACCGGAACCCACGGGTGGCTACACCTTC. It translates to CASSQQGPEPTGGYTF.

This clone has a handful of counts. This sequence joins TRBV7-3 and TRBJ2-5, with D perhaps TRBD1 (6 bases). Germline lookup yields CDR1 SGHTA and CDR2 FQGTGA. Trimming took 4 bases from V and 5 from J, leaving 14 bases between them. The CDR3 extends over 14 amino acids. The CDR3 loop is CASSSIGGGETQYF. The CDR3 DNA reads TGTGCCAGCAGCTCAATTGGGGGCGGCGAGACCCAGTACTTC.

V usage is TRBV6-5 and J usage is TRBJ2-5; TRBD1 might be the D (5 bases). The germline gives CDR1 MNHEY, CDR2 SVGAGI. With 6 bases removed from V and 0 bases from J, the gap between germline ends came to 8 bases. The CDR3 is 13 residues long. CDR3 protein: CASRGHYQETQYF. As DNA, the CDR3 is TGTGCCAGCAGAGGACATTACCAAGAGACCCAGTACTTC.

This chain uses TRBV28 with TRBJ2-1; D might be TRBD2 (6 bases). V was shortened by 6 bases and J by 7 bases, with 16 bases between the two germline ends. CDR1 is MDHEN and CDR2 is SYDVKM in the germline V gene. The CDR3 covers 14 residues. The CDR3 protein is CASRGAEGSNEQFF. For the CDR3, the DNA is TGTGCCAGCAGGGGCGCGGAGGGGTCGAATGAGCAGTTCTTC.

The chain carries TRBV28 and TRBJ2-7, with 11 bases lining up with TRBD2. There are 13 residues in the CDR3. The germline CDR1 and CDR2 sequences are MDHEN and SYDVKM. V shed 6 bases, J shed 4 bases, and the junction held 2 bases outside the gene matches. CDR3 loop: CASSRLAGYEQYF. The CDR3 nucleotides are TGTGCCAGCAGCCGACTAGCGGGGTACGAGCAGTACTTC.

This clone came up a few times. V is TRBV2 and J is TRBJ1-2; no firm D call. This CDR3 is 10 amino acids long. The germline V and J ends were trimmed by 6 bases and 8 bases, with 7 bases remaining between them. Germline V gene lookup returns CDR1 SNHLY and CDR2 FYNNEI. CDR3 amino acids: CASRTTGYTF. The CDR3 bases are TGTGCCAGCAGGACAACGGGCTACACCTTC.

The gene calls are TRBV19 and TRBJ1-2, with 8 bases identical to TRBD1. CDR1 is LNHDA and CDR2 is SQIVND in the germline V gene (reference sequence). There are 17 residues in the CDR3. Trimming removed 6 bases from V and 0 bases from J; junction bases left unmatched: 12. The DNA for the CDR3 is TGTGCCAGTAGCGACGGACCGGGACAGGTACCTAACTATGGCTACACCTTC. Protein product: CASSDGPGQVPNYGYTF.

There are a few counts of this clone. The chain uses TRBV6-1 and TRBJ1-4; D is uncertain. Germline values: CDR1 MNHNS, CDR2 SASEGT. This CDR3 has 15 amino acids. V dropped 7 bases and J dropped 8 bases, with 20 bases sitting between them. Written as DNA, the CDR3 is TGTGCCAGCATTTCGCGAAACCTTTATGGCGAAAAACTGTTTTTT. It encodes CASISRNLYGEKLFF.

This clone was picked up a small number of times. The chain links TRBV2 to TRBJ2-1; possible D gene TRBD1, 6 bases. This CDR3 is 15 amino acids long. From germline, CDR1 is SNHLY and CDR2 FYNNEI. V was trimmed by 8 bases and J by 4 bases, leaving 18 bases between them. The CDR3 protein is CASLQQGLRYNEQFF. The CDR3 region has the DNA TGTGCCAGCCTCCAACAGGGATTGCGGTACAATGAGCAGTTCTTC. The complete variable domain, with remaining parts taken from reference TRBV2 and TRBJ2-1, reads EPEVTQTPSHQVTQMGQEVILRCVPISNHLYFYWYRQILGQKVEFLVSFYNNEISEKSEIFDDQFSVERPDGSNFTLKIRSTKLEDSAMYFCASLQQGLRYNEQFFGPGTRLTVL.

This clone turned up a few times. The rearrangement links TRBV10-3 to TRBJ1-1, with TRBD1 as a possible D gene (6 bases). CDR3 size: 13 residues. Trimming took off 7 bases at V and 1 base at J, with 10 bases between the two ends. Germline CDR1 is ENHRY and CDR2 is SYGVKD. CDR3 DNA sequence: TGTGCCATCAACGGACAGCCGAACACTGAAGCTTTCTTT. Its protein is CAINGQPNTEAFF.

This clone was observed a handful of times. The J gene is TRBJ1-5, the V gene TRBV6-5, with a weak D call TRBD1 (5 bases). The CDR3 is made up of 15 amino acids. Germline V lookup: CDR1 MNHEY, CDR2 SVGAGI. The V end was cut by 0 bases, the J end by 7 bases, with 13 bases between. The CDR3 here is CASSYSRQGGQPQHF. In DNA form, the CDR3 reads TGTGCCAGCAGTTACTCGAGGCAGGGCGGGCAGCCCCAGCATTTT.

This clone was recorded a few times. This chain connects TRBV5-1 to TRBJ2-3; 8 bases agree with TRBD1. CDR1 and CDR2 (germline): SGHRS, YFSETQ. Trimming at V came to 5 bases and at J to 1 base, leaving 9 bases not matched to a gene. The CDR3 spans 16 residues. Here the CDR3 DNA reads TGCGCCAGCAGTTATTGGACAGGGTCCGGCACAGATACGCAGTATTTT. It specifies CASSYWTGSGTDTQYF.

The gene calls are TRBV14 and TRBJ2-5; tentative D call: TRBD1 (7 bases). The length of the CDR3 is 16 residues. CDR1 SGHDN and CDR2 FVKESK come from the germline V gene. The V end lost 0 bases, the J end lost 4 bases, and 15 bases lay between the germline ends. CDR3: CASSQDFRGAIETQYF. Here the CDR3 DNA reads TGTGCCAGCAGCCAAGATTTCAGGGGGGCAATAGAGACCCAGTACTTC. Full variable domain (missing parts from reference TRBV14 and TRBJ2-5): EAGVTQFPSHSVIEKGQTVTLRCDPISGHDNLYWYRRVMGKEIKFLLHFVKESKQDESGMPNNRFLAERTGGTYSTLKVQPAELEDSGVYFCASSQDFRGAIETQYFGPGTRLLVL.

The V and J genes are TRBV11-2 and TRBJ2-4; 15 nucleotides line up with TRBD2. The V and J ends lost 5 bases and 3 bases, in that order; junction bases with no gene match: 11. Germline V CDR1 and CDR2: SGHAT, FQNNGV. CDR3 size: 19 residues. CDR3 loop: CASSPRTSGRAGGKNIQYF. The CDR3 DNA reads as TGTGCCAGCAGCCCACGGACTAGCGGGAGGGCCGGGGGCAAAAACATTCAGTACTTC.